This TCR beta chain originates from a study of early T cells in non-severe SARS-CoV-2 infection. Across the whole study: The chains were unpaired, and the sequenced material was bulk RNA from unsorted whole blood.

This clonotype appeared many times. TCRdb re-derived calls from the 5' RACE reads in MiXCR, one entry per CDR3 protein. The profile shows tens of thousands of distinct CDR3 sequences, about 9.4% of them singletons. This receptor was identified in an adult who was a healthcare worker with PCR-confirmed SARS-CoV-2 infection or an uninfected control (not recorded which). The material sequenced was whole blood, taken at baseline.

CDR3 coding DNA: TGTGCCACCAGCCAACAGGCTGACACCGGGGAGCTGTTTTTT. Protein sequence: CATSQQADTGELFF. V is TRBV15 and J is TRBJ2-2; D might be TRBD1 (5 bases). The V end lost 5 bases, the J end lost 3 bases, and 10 bases lay between the germline ends. Germline assignment: CDR1 LNHNV and CDR2 YYDKDF (reference sequence). The CDR3 runs to 14 residues. Using reference TRBV15 and TRBJ2-2 for the parts outside the CDR3, the full variable domain is DAMVIQNPRYQVTQFGKPVTLSCSQTLNHNVMYWYQQKSSQAPKLLFHYYDKDFNNEADTPDNFQSRRPNTSFCFLDIRSPGLGDTAMYLCATSQQADTGELFFGEGSRLTVL.